This is a list of T cell receptor delta chains from one sample in a study of gamma-delta chains in newborns, infants, children. TCRdb fed the reads to CATT. The data hold roughly 3,100 delta-chain clones, with 2.6% observed a single time. Sample: blood. These receptors were obtained from a child who was a newborn, infant or young child, either healthy, febrile or measles-vaccinated (not recorded which). CDR3s include the opening cysteine and the closing phenylalanine or tryptophan. The D gene is left open where the match is weak. Not every row has a clone size; where given, it reads once, few, many or a size class.

>TRDJ1|NA|TRDV2|medium-sized
CACDTVGMSGSGTDKLIF
TGTGCCTGTGACACCGTGGGGATGAGTGGCTCGGGCACCGATAAACTCATCTTT
>TRDJ1|TRDD3|TRDV2|medium-sized
CACDTVLNWGIRNPPAIDKLIF
TGTGCCTGTGACACCGTGCTGAACTGGGGGATACGGAATCCGCCGGCCATCGATAAACTCATCTTT
>TRDJ1|TRDD3|TRDV2|few
CACDPVLGAATPYTDKLIF
TGTGCCTGTGACCCCGTACTGGGGGCCGCCACACCTTACACCGATAAACTCATCTTT
>TRDJ1|NA|TRDV2|medium-sized
CACESLQSGIGSTDKLIF
TGTGCCTGTGAGAGCCTTCAGTCTGGGATTGGGTCCACCGATAAACTCATCTTT
>TRDJ1|TRDD3|TRDV2|NA
CACDTVAGLGDYNKLIF
TGTGCCTGTGACACGGTCGCCGGGCTGGGGGATTATAATAAACTCATCTTT
>TRDJ1|NA|TRDV2|few
CACDTVLGLEKDTDKLIF
TGTGCCTGTGACACCGTACTGGGCCTAGAGAAGGACACCGATAAACTTATCTTT
>TRDJ1|TRDD3|TRDV2|few
CACDDVLGDHTDKLIF
TGTGCCTGCGACGACGTACTGGGGGATCACACCGATAAACTCATCTTT
>TRDJ1|NA|TRDV1|medium-sized
CALGELSYGKLIF
TGTGCTCTTGGGGAACTGTCCTACGGTAAACTCATCTTT
>TRDJ1|TRDD3|TRDV2|large
CACDGIRSDKLIF
TGTGCCTGTGACGGGATACGCTCTGATAAACTCATCTTT
>TRDJ1|NA|TRDV2|large
CACDTVTAAGSDKLIF
TGTGCCTGTGACACCGTGACGGCCGCCGGTAGCGATAAACTCATCTTT
>TRDJ1|NA|TRDV2|medium-sized
CACDTWTQSPRGDKLIF
TGTGCCTGTGACACGTGGACCCAATCCCCTAGGGGCGATAAACTCATCTTT
>TRDJ1|NA|TRDV2|NA
CACDPVPTGGSYTDKLIF
TGTGCCTGTGACCCCGTTCCTACGGGGGGATCTTACACCGATAAACTCATCTTT
>TRDJ1|NA|TRDV2|few
CACDSLLGRADDNLIF
TGTGCCTGTGACTCCCTGCTGGGGAGGGCAGACGATAACCTCATCTTT
>TRDJ3|TRDD3|TRDV2|medium-sized
CACDDASGGGSSWDTRQMFF
TGTGCCTGTGATGATGCCTCCGGCGGGGGATCCTCCTGGGACACCCGACAGATGTTTTTC
>TRDJ3|TRDD3|TRDV2|NA
CACDTGGLQGNSWDTRQMFF
TGTGCCTGTGACACTGGGGGACTTCAGGGGAACTCCTGGGACACCCGACAGATGTTTTTC
>TRDJ1|NA|TRDV2|NA
CACDTVGGTLEGGTDKLIF
TGTGCCTGTGACACCGTCGGGGGGACTTTGGAGGGTGGTACCGATAAACTCATCTTT
>TRDJ1|TRDD3|TRDV2|medium-sized
CACDAVLGDTRRTDKLIF
TGTGCCTGTGACGCTGTACTGGGGGATACGCGTAGAACCGATAAACTCATCTTT
>TRDJ1|TRDD3|TRDV2|medium-sized
CACDTVGLGDTKLIF
TGTGCCTGTGACACCGTTGGGCTGGGGGATACTAAACTCATCTTT
>TRDJ1|TRDD3|TRDV2|medium-sized
CACDTLLGDTDFTDKLIF
TGTGCCTGTGACACTCTTCTGGGGGATACCGACTTTACCGATAAACTCATCTTT
>TRDJ1|TRDD3|TRDV2|few
CACDTVGVLGDTGTDELIF
TGTGCCTGTGACACCGTGGGAGTACTGGGGGATACGGGGACCGATGAACTCATCTTT
>TRDJ1|TRDD3|TRDV2|medium-sized
CACDTLTSGGLPVRYTDKLIF
TGTGCCTGTGACACCTTAACATCCGGGGGATTACCCGTGAGGTACACCGATAAACTCATCTTT
>TRDJ3|NA|TRDV2|medium-sized
CACDTAGASSWDTRQMFF
TGTGCCTGTGACACCGCCGGGGCCAGCTCCTGGGACACCCGACAGATGTTTTTC
>TRDJ3|NA|TRDV2|medium-sized
CACDKLEGIRNPSWDTRQMFF
TGTGCCTGTGACAAGCTAGAAGGGATCCGAAACCCCTCCTGGGACACCCGACAGATGTTTTTC
>TRDJ3|TRDD3|TRDV2|medium-sized
CACDTAGYGSWDTRQMFF
TGTGCCTGTGACACGGCGGGATACGGGTCCTGGGACACCCGACAGATGTTTTTC
>TRDJ3|NA|TRDV2|medium-sized
CACDTGWGSSWDTRQMFF
TGTGCCTGTGACACCGGCTGGGGCTCGTCCTGGGACACCCGACAGATGTTTTTC
>TRDJ1|TRDD3|TRDV2|NA
CACDPAGLGGRDTDRLIF
TGTGCCTGTGACCCGGCGGGACTGGGGGGGCGAGACACCGATAGACTCATCTTT
>TRDJ1|NA|TRDV2|medium-sized
CACDTVLGLEKNTDKLIF
TGTGCCTGTGACACCGTACTGGGCCTAGAGAAGAACACCGATAAACTCATCTTT
>TRDJ1|TRDD3|TRDV2|few
CACDAVGTGGPYTDKLIF
TGTGCCTGTGACGCCGTTGGTACTGGGGGACCGTACACCGATAAACTCATCTTT
>TRDJ3|TRDD3|TRDV2|medium-sized
CACDGTGGPSSWDTRQMFF
TGTGCCTGTGACGGTACTGGGGGACCAAGCTCCTGGGACACCCGACAGATGTTTTTC
>TRDJ1|NA|TRDV2|medium-sized
CACDPLALPPEPFERDGDTDKLIF
TGTGCCTGTGACCCTCTCGCCCTCCCTCCGGAGCCCTTCGAACGGGATGGGGACACCGATAAACTCATCTTT
>TRDJ3|TRDD3|TRDV2|medium-sized
CACDTVLGDTRWDTRQMFF
TGTGCCTGTGACACGGTACTGGGGGATACGCGCTGGGACACCCGACAGATGTTTTTC
>TRDJ1|TRDD3|TRDV1|few
CALGERVLPSQHWGIRFTDRLIF
TGTGCTCTTGGGGAAAGGGTCCTACCCTCTCAACACTGGGGGATACGCTTCACCGATAGACTCATCTTT
>TRDJ1|NA|TRDV2|medium-sized
CACDTLLHGRHTDKLIF
TGTGCCTGTGACACTTTACTTCACGGGCGGCACACCGATAAACTCATCTTT
>TRDJ1|TRDD3|TRDV1|few
CALGERVLPSQHWGIRFTDKLIF
TGTGCTCTTGGGGAAAGGGTCCTACCCTCTCAACACTGGGGGATACGCTTCACCGATAAACTCATCTTT
>TRDJ1|TRDD3|TRDV2|few
CACDTLGGPSRRLIF
TGTGCCTGTGACACGCTTGGGGGACCCTCACGCCGACTCATCTTT
>TRDJ1|NA|TRDV2|medium-sized
CACDLTSSGWASTPDKLIF
TGTGCCTGTGACCTAACTTCCTCCGGTTGGGCGTCTACACCCGATAAACTCATCTTT
>TRDJ1|TRDD3|TRDV2|medium-sized
CACDTAESLGDKGLIF
TGTGCCTGTGACACCGCGGAATCGCTGGGGGATAAGGGACTCATCTTT
>TRDJ1|TRDD3|TRDV2|medium-sized
CACDLLGDTQVTDKLIF
TGTGCCTGTGACTTACTGGGGGATACCCAGGTCACCGATAAACTCATCTTT
>TRDJ1|TRDD3|TRDV2|medium-sized
CACDTVPSGPSVVLGDTGVDKLIF
TGTGCCTGTGACACCGTCCCCTCAGGGCCCTCCGTCGTACTGGGGGATACGGGAGTAGATAAACTCATCTTT
>TRDJ1|TRDD3|TRDV2|large
CACDTVGGSERTTYTDKLIF
TGTGCCTGTGACACCGTTGGGGGATCAGAGAGAACTACGTACACCGATAAACTCATCTTT
>TRDJ3|NA|TRDV2|medium-sized
CACDTAEPGSWDTRQMFF
TGTGCCTGTGACACGGCAGAGCCAGGCTCCTGGGACACCCGACAGATGTTTTTC
>TRDJ1|NA|TRDV2|large
CACDTVGGFPRGDKLIF
TGTGCCTGTGACACCGTCGGGGGTTTCCCACGCGGGGATAAACTCATCTTT
>TRDJ3|NA|TRDV2|NA
CACDQGGPRSWDTRQMFF
TGTGCCTGTGACCAGGGGGGCCCCCGCTCCTGGGACACCCGACAGATGTTTTTC
>TRDJ1|TRDD3|TRDV2|NA
CACDAISGGSNAYTDKLIF
TGTGCCTGTGACGCGATCTCTGGGGGTTCAAACGCGTACACCGATAAACTCATCTTT